This TCR beta chain was obtained from a study of cytomegalovirus exposure and HLA in healthy donors. Findings and caveats of the study: Indistinguishability led to the exclusion of some V segments, TRBV6-2 and TRBV6-3 included. Later, an analysis showed that TCR beta chains associated with HLA were more clonally expanded than others that were equally common. The majority of TCR sequences were rare, yet some public TCRs appeared in many donors. Reportedly, a later analysis found an Asian-associated ancestry cluster had fewer N-insertions than the roughly 700-donor mean.

Germline CDR1 is SGDLS and CDR2 is YYNGEE. The CDR3 loop spans 16 amino acids. V shed 4 bases and J 8 bases; nucleotides not matched to a gene: 13. As regards this clone: Its specificity is unknown.

This PCR relied on a set of 60 Vbeta primers and 13 Jbeta primers. Repertoires were generated with immunoSEQ multiplex PCR, while TCRdb's copy carries only in-frame clones and drops some. The repertoire table contains more than 40,000 clones. This TCR derives from a man in his forties or fifties in good health and CMV-seropositive. Sequencing was performed on PBMCs. V is TRBV9 and J is TRBJ2-1, with 9 bases lining up with TRBD2. CDR3 loop: CASSQSRGGGAHEQFF. CDR3 DNA sequence: TGTGCCAGCAGCCAGTCCAGGGGCGGGGGGGCTCATGAGCAGTTCTTC. The full variable domain, with the rest looked up from reference TRBV9 and TRBJ2-1, is DSGVTQTPKHLITATGQRVTLRCSPRSGDLSVYWYQQSLDQGLQFLIQYYNGEERAKGNILERFSAQQFPDLHSELNLSSLELGDSALYFCASSQSRGGGAHEQFFGPGTRLTVL.